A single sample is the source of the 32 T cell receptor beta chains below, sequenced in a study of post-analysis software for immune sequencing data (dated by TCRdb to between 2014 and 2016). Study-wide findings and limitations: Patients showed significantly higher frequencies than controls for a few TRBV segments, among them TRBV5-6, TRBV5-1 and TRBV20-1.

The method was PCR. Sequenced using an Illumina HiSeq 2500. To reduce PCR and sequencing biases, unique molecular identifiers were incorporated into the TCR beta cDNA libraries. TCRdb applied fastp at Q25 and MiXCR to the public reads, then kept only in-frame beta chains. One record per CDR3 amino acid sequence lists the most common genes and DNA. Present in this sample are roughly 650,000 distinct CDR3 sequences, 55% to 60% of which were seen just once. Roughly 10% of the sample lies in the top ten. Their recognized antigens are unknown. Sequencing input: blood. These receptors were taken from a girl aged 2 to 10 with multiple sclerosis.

DNA of the CDR3: TGTGCCAGCAGTGACAGGGGCATGAACACTGAAGCTTTCTTT. Its protein product is CASSDRGMNTEAFF. This chain joins TRBV12-3 or TRBV12-4 and TRBJ1-1; 8 nucleotides match TRBD1. V was clipped by 5 bases and J by 0 bases; unmatched bases: 2. CDR3 size: 14 residues.

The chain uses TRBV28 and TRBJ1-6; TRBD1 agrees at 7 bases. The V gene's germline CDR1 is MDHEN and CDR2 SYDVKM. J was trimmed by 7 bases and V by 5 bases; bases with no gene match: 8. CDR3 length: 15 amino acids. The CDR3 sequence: CASSLIDRVNSPLHF. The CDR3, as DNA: TGTGCCAGCAGTCTAATAGACAGGGTAAATTCACCCCTCCACTTT.

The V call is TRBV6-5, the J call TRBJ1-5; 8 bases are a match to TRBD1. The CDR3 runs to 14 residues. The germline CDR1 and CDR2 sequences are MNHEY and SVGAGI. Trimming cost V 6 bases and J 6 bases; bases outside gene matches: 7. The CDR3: CASSPGQGSQPQHF. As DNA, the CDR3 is TGTGCCAGCAGCCCCGGACAGGGCAGTCAGCCCCAGCATTTT.

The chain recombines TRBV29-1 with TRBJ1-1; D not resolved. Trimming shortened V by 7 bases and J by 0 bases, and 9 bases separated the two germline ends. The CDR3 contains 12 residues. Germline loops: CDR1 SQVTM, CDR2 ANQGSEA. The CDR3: CSAIDMNTEAFF. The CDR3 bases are TGCAGCGCCATAGACATGAACACTGAAGCTTTCTTT.

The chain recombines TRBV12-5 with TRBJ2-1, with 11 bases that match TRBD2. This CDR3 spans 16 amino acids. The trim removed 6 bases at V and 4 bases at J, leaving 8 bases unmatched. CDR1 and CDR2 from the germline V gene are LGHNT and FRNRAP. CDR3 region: CASGPGTSGYYNEQFF. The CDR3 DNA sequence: TGTGCTAGTGGCCCAGGGACTAGCGGATATTACAATGAGCAGTTCTTC.

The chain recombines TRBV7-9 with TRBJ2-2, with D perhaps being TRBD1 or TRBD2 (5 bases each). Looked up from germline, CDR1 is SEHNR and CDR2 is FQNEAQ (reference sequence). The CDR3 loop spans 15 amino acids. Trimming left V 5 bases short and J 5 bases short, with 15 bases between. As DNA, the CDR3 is TGTGCCAGCAGCCCTGGGGCCGGACTGACCGGGGAGCTGTTTTTT. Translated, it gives CASSPGAGLTGELFF.

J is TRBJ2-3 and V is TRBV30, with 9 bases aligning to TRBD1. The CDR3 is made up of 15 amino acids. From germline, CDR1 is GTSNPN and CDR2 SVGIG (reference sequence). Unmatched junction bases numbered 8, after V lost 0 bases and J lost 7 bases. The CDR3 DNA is TGTGCCTGGAGTGTAGGGGACAGGGCCGGTTATACGCAGTATTTT. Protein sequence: CAWSVGDRAGYTQYF.

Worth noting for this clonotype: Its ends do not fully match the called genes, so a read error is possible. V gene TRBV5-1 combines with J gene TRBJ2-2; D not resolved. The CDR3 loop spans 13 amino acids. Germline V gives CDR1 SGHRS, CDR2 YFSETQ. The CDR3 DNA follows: TGCGCCAGCACCTTGGGTGGCGGCGGGGAGCTGTTTTTT. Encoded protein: CASTLGGGGELFF.

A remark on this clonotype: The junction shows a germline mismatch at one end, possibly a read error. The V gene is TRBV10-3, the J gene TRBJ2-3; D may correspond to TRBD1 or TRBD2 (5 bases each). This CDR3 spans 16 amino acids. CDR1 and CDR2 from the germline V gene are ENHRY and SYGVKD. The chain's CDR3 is CAISEGKTPASGTQYF. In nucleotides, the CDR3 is TGCGCCATCAGTGAGGGGAAGACCCCGGCGTCGGGTACGCAGTATTTT.

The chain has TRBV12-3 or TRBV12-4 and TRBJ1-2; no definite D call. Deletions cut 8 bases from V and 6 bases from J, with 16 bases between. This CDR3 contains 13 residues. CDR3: CASSLPRVNGYTF. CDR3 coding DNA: TGTGCCAGCTCACTCCCCCGGGTCAATGGCTACACCTTC.

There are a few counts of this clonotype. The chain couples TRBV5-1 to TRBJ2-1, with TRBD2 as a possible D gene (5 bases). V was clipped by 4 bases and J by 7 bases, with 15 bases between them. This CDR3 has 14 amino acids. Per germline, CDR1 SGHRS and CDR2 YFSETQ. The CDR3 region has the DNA TGCGCCAGCAGCGTCCCACTAGAGGGAAATGAGCAGTTCTTC. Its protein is CASSVPLEGNEQFF.

The CDR3: CASSLVVRDGYTF. In DNA, the CDR3 is TGTGCCAGCAGTTTAGTAGTCAGGGACGGCTACACCTTC. The rearrangement joins TRBV12-3 or TRBV12-4 to TRBJ1-2, with TRBD1 as a possible D gene (5 bases). The germline V and J ends were trimmed by 1 base and 8 bases, with 11 bases remaining between them. This CDR3 contains 13 residues.

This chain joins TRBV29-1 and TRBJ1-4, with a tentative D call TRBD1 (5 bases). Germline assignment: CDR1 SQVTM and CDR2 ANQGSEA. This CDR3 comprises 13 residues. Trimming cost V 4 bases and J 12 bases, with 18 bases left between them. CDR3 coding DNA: TGCAGCGTTGGGAGAGGGGACGCCGGCGAACTGTTTTTT. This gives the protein CSVGRGDAGELFF.

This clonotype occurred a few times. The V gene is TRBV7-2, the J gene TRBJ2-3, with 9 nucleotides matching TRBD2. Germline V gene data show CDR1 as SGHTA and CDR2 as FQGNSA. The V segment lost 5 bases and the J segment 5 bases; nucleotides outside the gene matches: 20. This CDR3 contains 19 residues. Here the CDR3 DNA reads TGTGCCAGCAGCAAACGGCCTAGCGGGGTCTGGGGGGGTGGAGATACGCAGTATTTT. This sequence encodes CASSKRPSGVWGGGDTQYF.

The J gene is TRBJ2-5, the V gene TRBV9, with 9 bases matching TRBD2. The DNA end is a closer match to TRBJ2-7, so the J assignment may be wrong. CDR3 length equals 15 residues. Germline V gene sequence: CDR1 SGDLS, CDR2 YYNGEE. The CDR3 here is CASSVAPSGTYEQYF. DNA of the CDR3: TGTGCCAGCAGCGTAGCTCCTAGCGGGACCTACGAGCAGTACTTC.

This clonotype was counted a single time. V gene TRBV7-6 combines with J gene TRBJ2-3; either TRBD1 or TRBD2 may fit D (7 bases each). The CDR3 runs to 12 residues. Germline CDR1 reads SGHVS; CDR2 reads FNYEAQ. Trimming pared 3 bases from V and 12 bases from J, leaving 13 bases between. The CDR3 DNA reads TGTGCCAGCAGCTTGGGGGGGACAGTTCAGTATTTT. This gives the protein CASSLGGTVQYF.

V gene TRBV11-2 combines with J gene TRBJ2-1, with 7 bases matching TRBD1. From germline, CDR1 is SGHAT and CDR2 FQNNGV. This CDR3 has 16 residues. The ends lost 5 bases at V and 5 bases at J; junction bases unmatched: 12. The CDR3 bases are TGTGCCAGCAGCGGGCCGGGACCTCAGGGGGACAATGAGCAGTTCTTC. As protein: CASSGPGPQGDNEQFF. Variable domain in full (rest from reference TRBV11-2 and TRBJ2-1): EAGVAQSPRYKIIEKRQSVAFWCNPISGHATLYWYQQILGQGPKLLIQFQNNGVVDDSQLPKDRFSAERLKGVDSTLKIQPAKLEDSAVYLCASSGPGPQGDNEQFFGPGTRLTVL.

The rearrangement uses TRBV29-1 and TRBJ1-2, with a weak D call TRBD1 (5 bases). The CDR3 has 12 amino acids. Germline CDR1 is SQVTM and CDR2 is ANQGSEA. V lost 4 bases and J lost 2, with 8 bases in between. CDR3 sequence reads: CSVGGGNYGYTF. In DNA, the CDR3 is TGCAGCGTTGGGGGCGGGAACTATGGCTACACCTTC.

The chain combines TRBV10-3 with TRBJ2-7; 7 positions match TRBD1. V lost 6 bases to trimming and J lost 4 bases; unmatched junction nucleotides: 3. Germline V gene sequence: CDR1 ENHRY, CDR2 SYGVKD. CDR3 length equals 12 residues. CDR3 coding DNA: TGTGCCATCAGCTCGACAGGGTACGAGCAGTACTTC. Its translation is CAISSTGYEQYF.

CDR3 in DNA: TGTGCCAGCAGCTTGTTCAGGGGGTTCTCTGAAGCTTTCTTT. As protein: CASSLFRGFSEAFF. The V and J genes are TRBV5-5 and TRBJ1-1, with TRBD1 identical over 7 bases. Trimming cost V 1 base and J 6 bases; bases outside gene matches: 6. The CDR3 loop spans 14 amino acids. CDR1 and CDR2 from the germline V gene are SGHKS and YYEKEE (reference sequence).

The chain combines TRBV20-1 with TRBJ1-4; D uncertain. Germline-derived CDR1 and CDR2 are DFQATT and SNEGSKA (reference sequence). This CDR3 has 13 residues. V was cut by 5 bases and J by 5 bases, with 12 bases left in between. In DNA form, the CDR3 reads TGCAGTGCTTCCCGGGTCCGAAATGAAAAACTGTTTTTT. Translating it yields CSASRVRNEKLFF.

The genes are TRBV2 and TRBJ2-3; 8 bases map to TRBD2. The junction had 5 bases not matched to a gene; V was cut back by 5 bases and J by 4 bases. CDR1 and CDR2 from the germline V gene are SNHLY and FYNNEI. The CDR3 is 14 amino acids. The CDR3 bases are TGTGCCAGCAGTCCCGGGACTAGTCCAGATACGCAGTATTTT. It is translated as CASSPGTSPDTQYF.

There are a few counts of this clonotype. The CDR3 region has the DNA TGTGCCAGCAGCCTAACTAGCGGGAGTTTAGATACGCAGTATTTT. Translated, it gives CASSLTSGSLDTQYF. The V and J genes are TRBV12-3 or TRBV12-4 and TRBJ2-3, with 11 nucleotides matching TRBD2. With V trimmed by 6 bases and J by 5 bases, 7 bases remained unmatched. The CDR3 contains 15 residues.

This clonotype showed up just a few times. The CDR3 protein is CASSLDGITDTQYF. Here the CDR3 DNA reads TGTGCCAGCAGCTTAGATGGAATCACAGATACGCAGTATTTT. V usage is TRBV11-3 and J usage is TRBJ2-3; D ambiguous. Per germline, CDR1 SGHNT and CDR2 YENEEA. The CDR3 totals 14 residues. Trimming removed 0 bases at V and 2 bases at J, with 6 bases between.

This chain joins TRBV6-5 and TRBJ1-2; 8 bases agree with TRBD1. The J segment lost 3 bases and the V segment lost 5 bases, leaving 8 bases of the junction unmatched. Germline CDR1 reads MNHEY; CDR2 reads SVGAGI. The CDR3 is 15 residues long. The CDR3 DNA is TGTGCCAGCAGTCCAACCGGACAGGGTGACTATGGCTACACCTTC. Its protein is CASSPTGQGDYGYTF.

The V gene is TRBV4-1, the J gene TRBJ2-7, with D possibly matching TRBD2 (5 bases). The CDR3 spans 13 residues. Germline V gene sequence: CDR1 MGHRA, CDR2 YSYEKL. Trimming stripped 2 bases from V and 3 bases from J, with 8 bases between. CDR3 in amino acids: CASSQRDFYEQYF. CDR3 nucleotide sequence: TGCGCCAGCAGCCAACGGGATTTCTACGAGCAGTACTTC.

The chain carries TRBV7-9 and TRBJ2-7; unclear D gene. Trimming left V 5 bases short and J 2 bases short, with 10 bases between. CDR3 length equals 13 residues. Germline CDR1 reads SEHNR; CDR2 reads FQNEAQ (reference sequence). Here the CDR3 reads CASSPFHPYEQYF. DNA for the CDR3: TGTGCCAGCAGCCCCTTCCACCCCTACGAGCAGTACTTC.

This CDR3 is CASSERLAGGLNTGELFF. The CDR3 coding sequence is TGTGCCAGCAGTGAACGGCTAGCGGGAGGTCTAAACACCGGGGAGCTGTTTTTT. The chain joins TRBV6-1 to TRBJ2-2; 11 positions agree with TRBD2. V was clipped by 2 bases and J by 2 bases; unmatched bases: 7. The germline V gene encodes CDR1 MNHNS and CDR2 SASEGT. The CDR3 extends over 18 amino acids.

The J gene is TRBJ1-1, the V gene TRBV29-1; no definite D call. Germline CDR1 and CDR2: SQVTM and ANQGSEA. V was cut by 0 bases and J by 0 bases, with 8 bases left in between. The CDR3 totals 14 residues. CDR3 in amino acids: CSVEDRPMNTEAFF. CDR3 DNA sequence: TGCAGCGTTGAAGACAGGCCCATGAACACTGAAGCTTTCTTT.

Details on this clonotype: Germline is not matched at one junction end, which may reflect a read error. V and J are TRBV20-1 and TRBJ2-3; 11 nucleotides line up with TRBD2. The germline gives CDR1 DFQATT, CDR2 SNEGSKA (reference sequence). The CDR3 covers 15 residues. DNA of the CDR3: TGCAGTGCCAGAGTACTAGCGGGAGACGCAGATACGCAGTATTTT. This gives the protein CSARVLAGDADTQYF.

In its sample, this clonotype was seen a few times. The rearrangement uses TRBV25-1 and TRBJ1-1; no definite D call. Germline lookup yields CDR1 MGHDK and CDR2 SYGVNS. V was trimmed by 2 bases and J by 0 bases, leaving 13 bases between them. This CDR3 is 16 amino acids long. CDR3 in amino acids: CASSEGIVLMNTEAFF. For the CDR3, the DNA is TGTGCCAGCAGTGAAGGAATCGTCCTCATGAACACTGAAGCTTTCTTT.

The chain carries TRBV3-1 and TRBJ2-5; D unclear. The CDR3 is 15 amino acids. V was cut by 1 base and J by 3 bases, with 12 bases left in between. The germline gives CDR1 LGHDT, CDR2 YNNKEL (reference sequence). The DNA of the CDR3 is TGTGCCAGCAGCCAAGGAAGTCAGATCGAAGAGACCCAGTACTTC. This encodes CASSQGSQIEETQYF.